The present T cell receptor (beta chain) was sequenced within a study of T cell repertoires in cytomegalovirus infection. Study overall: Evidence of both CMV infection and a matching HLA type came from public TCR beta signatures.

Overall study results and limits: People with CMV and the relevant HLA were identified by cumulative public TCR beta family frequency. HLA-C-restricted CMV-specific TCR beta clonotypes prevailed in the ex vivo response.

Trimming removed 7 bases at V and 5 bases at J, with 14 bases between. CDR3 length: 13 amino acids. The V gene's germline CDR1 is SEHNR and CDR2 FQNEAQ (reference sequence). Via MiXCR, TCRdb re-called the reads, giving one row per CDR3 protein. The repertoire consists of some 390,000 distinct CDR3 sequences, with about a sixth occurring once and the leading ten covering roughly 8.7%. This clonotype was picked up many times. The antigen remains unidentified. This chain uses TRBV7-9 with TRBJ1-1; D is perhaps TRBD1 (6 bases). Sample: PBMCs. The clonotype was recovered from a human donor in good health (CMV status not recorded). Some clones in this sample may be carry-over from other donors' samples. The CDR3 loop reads CASTFRGGTEAFF. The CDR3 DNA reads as TGTGCCAGCACATTCAGGGGAGGGACTGAAGCTTTCTTT.